One TCR beta chain is described in this entry. This entry comes from a study of blood T cell repertoires in COVID-19. On the study more broadly: Donors in the United States, Italy and Spain gave samples during acute or convalescent COVID-19. In each case, the material was cDNA or gDNA derived from T cells, B-cell-depleted T cells, or PBMCs.

Per the original methods: Estimated nucleated cell counts came from reference gene primer amplification. Assay used: immunoSEQ multiplex PCR; TCRdb lists only in-frame clones, some missing. V, J and clone size reflect that table, while D and trimming were determined from the DNA. The profile shows about 22,000 clones, about 90% of them singletons. Germline CDR1 SGHAT, CDR2 FQNNGV. Deletions cut 4 bases from V and 2 bases from J, with 12 bases between. The length of the CDR3 is 15 residues. The source is a man aged 65 to 85 with acute or convalescent COVID-19. The rearrangement joins TRBV11-2 to TRBJ1-5, with D possibly TRBD1 on 6 matching bases. Input material: peripheral blood. The chain's CDR3 is CASSSSKGGNQPQHF. DNA of the CDR3: TGTGCCAGCAGCTCCTCCAAGGGGGGCAATCAGCCCCAGCATTTT.